The following is a TCR beta chain sequence with its context. What it binds is unknown. Via MiXCR, TCRdb re-called the 5' RACE reads, giving one row per CDR3 protein. In the table there are 340,000 or so distinct CDR3 sequences, 10% to 15% of which are singletons. The data derive from a study of T-cell memory formation after mild COVID-19. General study results and limits: Clones which contracted sat mainly in CM and EM if CD4+, and in EMRA if CD8+.

V shed 9 bases and J 7 bases; nucleotides not matched to a gene: 5. Germline V gene sequence: CDR1 MDHEN, CDR2 SYDVKM. The CDR3 runs 14 residues. Sequencing used PBMCs or a T cell subset sorted from them (not recorded which). This TCR was recovered from a young man who had mild COVID-19 (a few samples of this study predate the infection). Cell type and time point are not known. The rearrangement joins TRBV28 to TRBJ2-3; 15 nucleotides match TRBD2. Here the CDR3 reads CASWTSGGANTQYF. In nucleotides, the CDR3 is TGTGCCAGTTGGACTAGCGGGGGGGCAAATACGCAGTATTTT.